A single T cell receptor beta chain is shown here with its context. The target antigen is unknown. Memory T cells were CD45RO+, naive were CD45RA+, sorted by FACS. TCRdb keeps only in-frame clones here, not all; method: immunoSEQ multiplex PCR. Altogether about 29,000 clones are present, about four fifths being singletons, with the ten largest covering 0.095% to 0.12%. This record belongs to a study of regulatory dendritic cells for organ transplantation. Study-wide results and caveats: Mature dendritic cells appeared to drive more memory CD8+ clonal expansion than regulatory ones.

The V and J ends lost 0 bases and 3 bases, in that order; junction bases with no gene match: 6. The CDR3 is 16 residues long. Germline CDR1 SGHRS, CDR2 YFSETQ. This TCR was recovered from a human donor in good health. Material for sequencing was naive CD4+ T cells from blood. Specified subset: CD45RA+ naive T cells. This chain joins TRBV5-1 and TRBJ1-5; 7 bases align to TRBD1. This CDR3 is CASSLEPTGNNQPQHF. The DNA of the CDR3 is TGCGCCAGCAGCTTGGAGCCGACAGGGAACAATCAGCCCCAGCATTTT.